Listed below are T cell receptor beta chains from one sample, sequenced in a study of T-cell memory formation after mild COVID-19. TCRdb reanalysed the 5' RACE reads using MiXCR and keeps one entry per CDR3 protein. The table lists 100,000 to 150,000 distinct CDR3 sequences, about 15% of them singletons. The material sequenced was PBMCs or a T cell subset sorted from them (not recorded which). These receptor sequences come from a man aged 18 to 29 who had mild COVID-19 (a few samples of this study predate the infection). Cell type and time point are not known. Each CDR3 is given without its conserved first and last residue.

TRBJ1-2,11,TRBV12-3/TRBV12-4,ASTLGVLYGYT
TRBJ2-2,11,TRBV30,AWSLQDPGELF
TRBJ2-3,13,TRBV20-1,SARGWDVGTDTQY
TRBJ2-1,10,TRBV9,ASSVGGQGQF
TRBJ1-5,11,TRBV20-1,SGRTGGNQPQH
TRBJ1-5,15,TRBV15,ATSIGFTGEGNQPQH
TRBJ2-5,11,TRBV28,ASSLRTASTQY
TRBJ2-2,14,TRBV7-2,ASSQNNDRRAGELF
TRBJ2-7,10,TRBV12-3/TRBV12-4,ASSYIFYEQY
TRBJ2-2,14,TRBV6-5,ASSWLAGLNTGELF
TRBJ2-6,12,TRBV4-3,ASSQPGGANVLT